Reported below is one TCR beta chain. The data are from a study of cytomegalovirus exposure and HLA in healthy donors. Amplification used 60 Vbeta primers and 13 Jbeta primers. TCRdb's copy holds only in-frame clones and misses some; the assay was immunoSEQ multiplex PCR. The data contain approximately 130,000 clones, around 77% of them singletons. This sequence originates from a man in his forties or fifties in good health and CMV-seronegative. The sample taken for sequencing was PBMCs.

CDR3 region: CASSFTGDQPQHF. The CDR3 DNA follows: TGTGCCAGCAGCTTTACAGGGGATCAGCCCCAGCATTTT. The chain joins TRBV7-9 to TRBJ1-5; 7 bases line up with TRBD1. The V and J ends lost 3 bases and 5 bases, in that order; junction bases with no gene match: 1. The CDR3 covers 13 residues. Germline V gene lookup returns CDR1 SEHNR and CDR2 FQNEAQ (reference sequence).